The 25 T cell receptor beta chains below were found in one sample sequenced in a study of T-cell reconstitution after alpha-beta-depleted transplantation in children. Using unique molecular identifiers, the investigators prepared the TCRbeta library. TCRdb passed the PCR reads through MiXCR, listing each CDR3 protein once. The sample holds about 110,000 distinct CDR3 sequences, roughly 6.1% seen once. Sequenced material: PBMCs, mostly from graft donor cells, taken 360 days after TCRalphabeta/CD19-depleted stem cell transplant. The receptor source for this set is a male patient aged 2 to 9 who had a stem cell transplant for acute lymphoblastic leukemia, so the T cells may come from the graft donor.

In its sample, this clonotype was seen many times. The CDR3 loop is CAITVTGRGDEQYF. The CDR3 nucleotides read TGTGCCATCACCGTAACAGGGAGAGGCGACGAGCAGTACTTC. The chain uses TRBV10-3 and TRBJ2-7; weak D call: TRBD1 (6 bases). Germline-derived CDR1 and CDR2 are ENHRY and SYGVKD. The CDR3 has 14 amino acids. Trimming took 7 bases from V and 5 from J, leaving 18 bases between them.

The rearrangement links TRBV5-1 to TRBJ2-1; 9 nucleotides agree with TRBD2. Per the germline V gene, CDR1 is SGHRS and CDR2 is YFSETQ. V lost 0 bases and J lost 13; bases outside the gene matches: 8. The CDR3 loop spans 14 amino acids. The CDR3 region has the DNA TGCGCCAGCAGCTTGGGGGTAGCGGGAGTGGGACAGTTCTTC. It translates to CASSLGVAGVGQFF.

This clonotype was seen repeatedly, ten times or more. The chain recombines TRBV4-3 with TRBJ2-1; 11 nucleotides align to TRBD2. Germline assignment: CDR1 LGHNA and CDR2 YSLEER. CDR3 length equals 17 residues. V lost 0 bases and J lost 4; bases outside the gene matches: 5. This CDR3 reads CASSQDVLAGGYNEQFF. In DNA form, the CDR3 reads TGCGCCAGCAGCCAAGATGTCCTAGCGGGGGGATACAATGAGCAGTTCTTC.

This clonotype occurred many times. The V gene is TRBV13, the J gene TRBJ2-2; 7 bases align to TRBD2. The CDR3 length is 17 residues. Germline V gene data show CDR1 as PRHDT and CDR2 as FYEKMQ (reference sequence). V was clipped by 1 base and J by 4 bases; unmatched bases: 9. The CDR3 is CASSLDPSGTVTGELFF. The CDR3 bases are TGTGCCAGCAGCTTAGATCCCAGCGGGACGGTCACCGGGGAGCTGTTTTTT.

The chain uses TRBV6-2 or TRBV6-3 and TRBJ2-7; no clear D gene. Germline CDR1 reads MNHEY; CDR2 reads SVGEGT. With 5 bases removed from V and 0 bases from J, the gap between germline ends came to 5 bases. CDR3 size: 12 residues. The CDR3 reads CASSNSSYEQYF. CDR3 sequence (DNA): TGTGCCAGCAGTAATTCCTCCTACGAGCAGTACTTC.

This clonotype was seen ten or more times. V and J are TRBV11-2 and TRBJ2-7; D is unclear. Trimming took off 5 bases at V and 3 bases at J, with 11 bases between the two ends. Germline V lookup: CDR1 SGHAT, CDR2 FQNNGV. This CDR3 comprises 13 residues. The CDR3 here is CASSPSVGYEQYF. Here the CDR3 DNA reads TGTGCCAGCAGCCCCTCGGTAGGCTACGAGCAGTACTTC.

This clonotype was detected a few times. This chain uses TRBV4-1 with TRBJ1-2; TRBD1 might be the D (6 bases). The CDR3 has 14 residues. Germline CDR1 and CDR2: MGHRA and YSYEKL. V was pared by 1 base and J by 6 bases, with 12 bases between. The CDR3 DNA reads TGCGCCAGCAGCCAAGTGGGACAAATTAATGGCTACACCTTC. Encoded protein: CASSQVGQINGYTF.

This clonotype was counted many times. The chain links TRBV11-2 to TRBJ2-2; D is uncertain. V lost 1 base, J lost 7 bases, and 13 bases lay in between. Germline-derived CDR1 and CDR2 are SGHAT and FQNNGV. This CDR3 region has 15 residues. The CDR3 sequence is CASSLVMVFGGELFF. The DNA of the CDR3 is TGTGCCAGCAGCTTAGTAATGGTCTTTGGCGGGGAGCTGTTTTTT. The whole variable domain, remainder taken from reference TRBV11-2 and TRBJ2-2, is EAGVAQSPRYKIIEKRQSVAFWCNPISGHATLYWYQQILGQGPKLLIQFQNNGVVDDSQLPKDRFSAERLKGVDSTLKIQPAKLEDSAVYLCASSLVMVFGGELFFGEGSRLTVL.

The genes are TRBV27 and TRBJ2-2; D assignment may be TRBD1 or TRBD2 (5 bases each). Germline V lookup: CDR1 MNHEY, CDR2 SMNVEV (reference sequence). CDR3 length equals 13 residues. The V end lost 5 bases, the J end lost 6 bases, and 10 bases lay between the germline ends. The CDR3 DNA reads TGTGCCAGCAGTAGATGGGGGTCCGGGGAGCTGTTTTTT. Residues: CASSRWGSGELFF.

A few counts support this clonotype. The genes are TRBV10-2 and TRBJ2-2; the match to TRBD1 covers 9 bases. Germline V gene data show CDR1 as WSHSY and CDR2 as SAAADI. With 6 bases clipped from V and 4 bases from J, the junction kept 6 bases outside the gene matches. CDR3 length: 15 residues. CDR3 DNA: TGCGCCAGCAGCCTCGGGACAGGGAGCACCGGGGAGCTGTTTTTT. It specifies CASSLGTGSTGELFF.

There are many counts of this clonotype. The rearrangement joins TRBV5-6 to TRBJ2-7; D gene ambiguous. Germline lookup yields CDR1 SGHDT and CDR2 YYEEEE. Trimming took off 2 bases at V and 0 bases at J, with 3 bases between the two ends. There are 12 residues in the CDR3. This CDR3 reads CASSFSSYEQYF. The CDR3 nucleotides are TGTGCCAGCAGCTTTAGCTCCTACGAGCAGTACTTC.

The chain employs TRBV4-2 and TRBJ2-5; D may match TRBD1 or TRBD2 (6 bases each). Trimming shortened V by 1 base and J by 2 bases, and 17 bases separated the two germline ends. The CDR3 contains 17 residues. CDR1 LGHNA and CDR2 YNFKEQ come from the germline V gene. In DNA form, the CDR3 reads TGTGCCAGCAGCCAAGGTATCGGAGGGGGACTGCAAGAGACCCAGTACTTC. This sequence encodes CASSQGIGGGLQETQYF.

Concerning this clonotype: A much more abundant neighbour one base away suggests this may be a read error. The gene calls are TRBV6-5 and TRBJ2-2; D is possibly TRBD2 (6 bases). CDR1 is MNHEY, CDR2 SVGAGI, per germline. This CDR3 comprises 13 residues. The CDR3: CASSYSDTGGLFF. In DNA form, the CDR3 reads TGTGCCAGCAGTTACTCTGACACCGGGGGGCTGTTTTTT.

This clonotype was picked up many times. The chain couples TRBV6-2 or TRBV6-3 to TRBJ2-1, with 10 bases fitting TRBD2. Germline loops: CDR1 MNHEY, CDR2 SVGEGT. This CDR3 has 15 residues. V was pared by 4 bases and J by 5 bases, with 5 bases of the junction left unmatched. The CDR3 DNA is TGTGCCAGCAGTTCAAAGGGACTAGCGCACAATGAGCAGTTCTTC. Translated, it gives CASSSKGLAHNEQFF.

This clonotype showed up many times. This chain links TRBV5-5 with TRBJ1-6; 7 bases fit TRBD1. Trimming cost V 4 bases and J 6 bases; bases outside gene matches: 7. The CDR3 spans 15 residues. From germline, CDR1 is SGHKS and CDR2 YYEKEE (reference sequence). For the CDR3, the DNA is TGTGCCAGCAGCGGGGACAGATACTCTAATTCACCCCTCCACTTT. The encoded protein is CASSGDRYSNSPLHF.

The J gene is TRBJ2-2, the V gene TRBV9, with 9 bases matching TRBD2. CDR1 SGDLS and CDR2 YYNGEE come from the germline V gene. V gave up 3 bases and J gave up 3 bases; unmatched junction bases: 6. This CDR3 has 16 amino acids. The CDR3 nucleotides read TGTGCCAGCAGCGGGCGGGGGGGCGTGGACACCGGGGAGCTGTTTTTT. Its translation: CASSGRGGVDTGELFF. Together with reference TRBV9 and TRBJ2-2, the CDR3 gives the full variable domain: DSGVTQTPKHLITATGQRVTLRCSPRSGDLSVYWYQQSLDQGLQFLIQYYNGEERAKGNILERFSAQQFPDLHSELNLSSLELGDSALYFCASSGRGGVDTGELFFGEGSRLTVL.

The V and J genes are TRBV6-2 or TRBV6-3 and TRBJ2-7; a weak D match, TRBD2 (5 bases). Germline loops: CDR1 MNHEY, CDR2 SVGEGT. There are 12 residues in the CDR3. The ends were cut back, 8 bases at V and 3 bases at J, with 11 bases in the middle. CDR3 in DNA: TGTGCCAGCGGAGGCAGTAACTACGAGCAGTACTTC. This translates into CASGGSNYEQYF.

In this sample, this clonotype turned up many times. CDR3 sequence: CASSVGFQPQHF. The CDR3 region has the DNA TGTGCCAGCAGTGTGGGTTTCCAGCCCCAGCATTTT. The chain employs TRBV28 and TRBJ1-5, with D unresolved. Trimming took 5 bases from V and 7 from J, leaving 9 bases between them. This CDR3 is built from 12 residues. The V gene's germline CDR1 is MDHEN and CDR2 SYDVKM.

Many counts were recorded for this clonotype. V is TRBV6-2 or TRBV6-3 and J is TRBJ1-3; the D is unclear. Trimming cost V 5 bases and J 0 bases, with 11 bases left between them. The germline V gene encodes CDR1 MNHEY and CDR2 SVGEGT. CDR3 size: 15 residues. In DNA, the CDR3 is TGTGCCAGCAGTCCGGACCTGAGCTCTGGAAACACCATATATTTT. It is translated as CASSPDLSSGNTIYF.

This clonotype has at least ten counts. The rearrangement links TRBV29-1 to TRBJ1-1; TRBD1 matches 7 bases. J was trimmed by 11 bases and V by 3 bases; bases with no gene match: 9. Germline loops: CDR1 SQVTM, CDR2 ANQGSEA. The CDR3 spans 12 residues. The CDR3 sequence: CSVDGGGLGAFF. The CDR3 DNA is TGCAGCGTTGATGGAGGGGGCTTGGGGGCTTTCTTT. Supplemented by reference TRBV29-1 and TRBJ1-1, the full variable domain reads SAVISQKPSRDICQRGTSLTIQCQVDSQVTMMFWYRQQPGQSLTLIATANQGSEATYESGFVIDKFPISRPNLTFSTLTVSNMSPEDSSIYLCSVDGGGLGAFFGQGTRLTVV.

The chain combines TRBV19 with TRBJ2-1; D perhaps matches TRBD1 (5 bases). V was cut by 5 bases and J by 2 bases, with 10 bases left in between. The CDR3 has 14 amino acids. Germline V lookup: CDR1 LNHDA, CDR2 SQIVND (reference sequence). This CDR3 reads CASSADSTYNEQFF. DNA of the CDR3: TGTGCCAGTAGTGCCGACAGCACCTACAATGAGCAGTTCTTC. Filled out from reference TRBV19 and TRBJ2-1, the complete variable domain reads DGGITQSPKYLFRKEGQNVTLSCEQNLNHDAMYWYRQDPGQGLRLIYYSQIVNDFQKGDIAEGYSVSREKKESFPLTVTSAQKNPTAFYLCASSADSTYNEQFFGPGTRLTVL.

This clonotype was seen many times. This chain connects TRBV2 to TRBJ1-2, with TRBD1 as a possible D gene (6 bases). Trimming pared 7 bases from V and 12 bases from J, leaving 15 bases between. The CDR3 consists of 11 residues. Looked up from germline, CDR1 is SNHLY and CDR2 is FYNNEI. CDR3 sequence reads: CASTQPGENTF. The DNA for the CDR3 is TGTGCCAGCACTCAGCCAGGGGAAAACACCTTC.

The rearrangement uses TRBV7-6 and TRBJ2-5, with D possibly being TRBD2 (7 bases). The germline gives CDR1 SGHVS, CDR2 FNYEAQ. Trimming took 1 base from V and 4 from J, leaving 16 bases between them. This CDR3 comprises 16 residues. This chain's CDR3 is CASSLVEEGGRETQYF. The CDR3 bases are TGTGCCAGCAGCTTAGTGGAGGAGGGGGGGAGAGAGACCCAGTACTTC.

This clonotype was seen ten or more times. V usage is TRBV29-1 and J usage is TRBJ2-5; weak D call: TRBD1 (6 bases). This CDR3 comprises 14 residues. Trimming took off 4 bases at V and 3 bases at J, with 15 bases between the two ends. The germline CDR1 and CDR2 sequences are SQVTM and ANQGSEA. As DNA, the CDR3 is TGCAGCGTTGTTGAGGTCAGGGGAAAAGAGACCCAGTACTTC. Amino acids: CSVVEVRGKETQYF.

This clonotype was observed many times. The genes are TRBV12-3 or TRBV12-4 and TRBJ2-3; maybe TRBD2 (6 bases). The CDR3 length is 18 residues. Trimming removed 7 bases from V and 6 bases from J, with 29 bases in between. The CDR3 DNA is TGTGCCAGCACCCGAACCCTCGTGGGGGGACCCCTATTGGATACGCAGTATTTT. Translating it yields CASTRTLVGGPLLDTQYF.